The next 19 T cell receptor beta chains were all read from a single sample in a study of T cell responses to AZD1222 COVID-19 vaccine. This table comes from immunoSEQ multiplex PCR, and its TCRdb copy is limited to in-frame clones, with some not included. The repertoire holds roughly 98,000 clones, with roughly 84% as singletons. This material consisted of peripheral blood, taken 28 days after the second AZD1222 dose. The receptors here all came from an adult who received the AZD1222 COVID-19 vaccine.

The table lists this clone with a count of one. The chain has TRBV10-3 and TRBJ2-2, with TRBD2 matching over 9 bases. Germline-derived CDR1 and CDR2 are ENHRY and SYGVKD. V trimming: 0 bases; J trimming: 0 bases; junction bases outside the gene matches: 5. The CDR3 is made up of 18 amino acids. Here the CDR3 reads CAISESESSGANTGELFF. The DNA for the CDR3 is TGTGCCATCAGTGAGTCGGAGTCTAGCGGGGCGAACACCGGGGAGCTGTTTTTT.

The chain combines TRBV12-5 with TRBJ2-3, with 11 bases lining up with TRBD2. This CDR3 contains 18 residues. Germline CDR1 and CDR2: LGHNT and FRNRAP. V shed 0 bases and J 9 bases; nucleotides not matched to a gene: 14. The CDR3: CASGLVRPSGRTGATQYF. The CDR3 nucleotides read TGTGCTAGTGGTTTGGTACGGCCTAGCGGGAGGACCGGTGCGACGCAGTATTTT.

The rearrangement links TRBV6-5 to TRBJ1-2, with a tentative D call TRBD1 (5 bases). The CDR3 has 15 amino acids. Trimming cost V 2 bases and J 4 bases, with 14 bases left between them. From germline, CDR1 is MNHEY and CDR2 SVGAGI. CDR3 loop: CASSYAGLVGYGYTF. CDR3 coding DNA: TGTGCCAGCAGTTACGCAGGGCTGGTAGGCTATGGCTACACCTTC.

The genes are TRBV7-8 and TRBJ1-5; 9 bases are shared with TRBD1. There are 14 residues in the CDR3. V shed 7 bases and J 7 bases; nucleotides not matched to a gene: 8. Germline V gene sequence: CDR1 SGHVS, CDR2 FQNEAQ. The CDR3 reads CASNQGQGRQPQHF. For the CDR3, the DNA is TGTGCCAGCAATCAGGGACAGGGTCGGCAGCCCCAGCATTTT.

About this clone itself: In the same sample, other DNA sequences code for this CDR3. The chain joins TRBV18 to TRBJ1-2; 7 bases are a match to TRBD1. Losses at the gene ends were 0 bases for V and 2 bases for J; bases not matched to a gene: 0. Germline assignment: CDR1 KGHSH and CDR2 LQKENI. This CDR3 is 14 amino acids long. CDR3 region: CASSPPGQNYGYTF. CDR3 bases: TGTGCCAGCTCACCACCGGGACAGAACTATGGCTACACCTTC.

The rearrangement uses TRBV28 and TRBJ1-6, with TRBD1 matching over 8 bases. CDR1 and CDR2 from the germline V gene are MDHEN and SYDVKM. The trim removed 7 bases at V and 14 bases at J, leaving 13 bases unmatched. The CDR3 has 14 amino acids. The CDR3 region is CASKKGQATGTLHF. CDR3 nucleotides: TGTGCCAGCAAGAAGGGACAGGCTACTGGGACCCTCCACTTT.

J is TRBJ2-5 and V is TRBV3-1 (or the pseudogene TRBV3-2), with 15 bases that match TRBD2. This CDR3 comprises 18 residues. The V gene's germline CDR1 is LGHDT and CDR2 YNNKEL (reference sequence). V was clipped by 1 base and J by 2 bases; unmatched bases: 5. The CDR3 bases are TGTGCCAGCAGCCAAGTGGGGACTAGCGGGAGGCCACAAGAGACCCAGTACTTC. Its protein product is CASSQVGTSGRPQETQYF.

The rearrangement joins TRBV12-3 or TRBV12-4 to TRBJ1-1; possible D gene TRBD1, 5 bases. V was clipped by 3 bases and J by 13 bases, with 12 bases between them. The CDR3 is made up of 11 amino acids. The chain's CDR3 is CASSFRDGVFF. Here the CDR3 DNA reads TGTGCCAGCAGTTTCCGGGACGGGGTTTTCTTT.

V and J are TRBV19 and TRBJ1-2; TRBD1 matches at 11 bases. Losses at the gene ends were 10 bases for V and 4 bases for J; bases not matched to a gene: 5. In germline, CDR1 is LNHDA, CDR2 SQIVND (reference sequence). This CDR3 has 13 amino acids. The CDR3 region is CATWDRGFYGYTF. DNA of the CDR3: TGTGCCACGTGGGACAGGGGGTTCTATGGCTACACCTTC.

The genes are TRBV5-1 and TRBJ1-1, with 7 bases lining up with TRBD1. CDR3 length: 13 amino acids. The junction had 1 base not matched to a gene; V was cut back by 2 bases and J by 3 bases. CDR1 is SGHRS, CDR2 YFSETQ, per germline. CDR3 bases: TGCGCCAGCAGCTTTACAGGGGACACTGAAGCTTTCTTT. Translated: CASSFTGDTEAFF.

V usage is TRBV27 and J usage is TRBJ2-7; 9 bases align to TRBD1. The junction had 9 bases not matched to a gene; V was cut back by 5 bases and J by 4 bases. CDR3 length: 15 amino acids. Per the germline V gene, CDR1 is MNHEY and CDR2 is SMNVEV (reference sequence). For the CDR3, the DNA is TGTGCCAGCAGTGCTCAGCCCGGGACAGGGTACGAGCAGTACTTC. It translates to CASSAQPGTGYEQYF.

The chain has TRBV6-1 and TRBJ2-7; 8 nucleotides align to TRBD1. The V segment lost 2 bases and the J segment 0 bases; nucleotides outside the gene matches: 3. The CDR3 is 15 residues long. In germline, CDR1 is MNHNS, CDR2 SASEGT. The CDR3 sequence: CASSEQGASSYEQYF. The CDR3, as DNA: TGTGCCAGCAGTGAACAGGGGGCCAGCTCCTACGAGCAGTACTTC.

The J gene is TRBJ1-2, the V gene TRBV4-1; tentatively, D is TRBD1 (6 bases). The CDR3 has 12 amino acids. The ends were cut back, 1 base at V and 10 bases at J, with 10 bases in the middle. Germline assignment: CDR1 MGHRA and CDR2 YSYEKL. The CDR3 DNA sequence: TGCGCCAGCAGCCAAGGGGGGGCTATCTACACCTTC. It encodes CASSQGGAIYTF.

The CDR3 loop reads CASSPPGRQEKLFF. In DNA, the CDR3 is TGTGCCAGCTCACCTCCGGGCCGGCAGGAAAAACTGTTTTTT. The chain joins TRBV18 to TRBJ1-4; D gene uncertain. Trimming shortened V by 3 bases and J by 8 bases, and 13 bases separated the two germline ends. This CDR3 has 14 residues. Germline CDR1 reads KGHSH; CDR2 reads LQKENI.

The chain has TRBV10-3 and TRBJ2-1; the D call may be TRBD1 or TRBD2 (5 bases each). The CDR3 is 15 residues long. Trimming removed 0 bases from V and 3 bases from J, with 9 bases in between. The germline CDR1 and CDR2 sequences are ENHRY and SYGVKD. CDR3 DNA: TGTGCCATCAGTGAGTCAGGGACGCTCTACAATGAGCAGTTCTTC. This sequence encodes CAISESGTLYNEQFF.

The table lists this clone with a count of one. The chain links TRBV11-2 to TRBJ2-7; D remains unclear. The germline CDR1 and CDR2 sequences are SGHAT and FQNNGV. This CDR3 is built from 13 residues. V was shortened by 0 bases and J by 9 bases, with 12 bases between the two germline ends. The CDR3 DNA is TGTGCCAGCAGCTTAGATCTAATCTCCGGGCAGTACTTC. Translated: CASSLDLISGQYF.

V is TRBV9 and J is TRBJ2-7, with a weak D call TRBD2 (6 bases). V lost 2 bases to trimming and J lost 5 bases, with 17 bases between them. This CDR3 comprises 15 residues. Germline CDR1 and CDR2: SGDLS and YYNGEE. CDR3: CASSVTPRGGDEQYF. The CDR3 bases are TGTGCCAGCAGCGTTACCCCCCGAGGAGGGGACGAGCAGTACTTC. Together with reference TRBV9 and TRBJ2-7, the CDR3 gives the full variable domain: DSGVTQTPKHLITATGQRVTLRCSPRSGDLSVYWYQQSLDQGLQFLIQYYNGEERAKGNILERFSAQQFPDLHSELNLSSLELGDSALYFCASSVTPRGGDEQYFGPGTRLTVT.

The V and J genes are TRBV11-2 and TRBJ1-1; 7 bases map to TRBD1. Germline assignment: CDR1 SGHAT and CDR2 FQNNGV. J gave up 8 bases and V 1 base, and 7 bases lay outside the gene matches. The CDR3 loop spans 14 amino acids. The CDR3 region has the DNA TGTGCCAGCAGCTTAGTCCGGGACAGTTGGGAAGCTTTCTTT. Its protein is CASSLVRDSWEAFF.

The chain couples TRBV7-2 to TRBJ2-7; D remains ambiguous. V lost 0 bases and J lost 6, with 6 bases in between. Looked up from germline, CDR1 is SGHTA and CDR2 is FQGNSA. The CDR3 length is 12 residues. The DNA of the CDR3 is TGTGCCAGCAGCTTAGCCCAGAGCGAGCAGTACTTC. Its protein product is CASSLAQSEQYF.